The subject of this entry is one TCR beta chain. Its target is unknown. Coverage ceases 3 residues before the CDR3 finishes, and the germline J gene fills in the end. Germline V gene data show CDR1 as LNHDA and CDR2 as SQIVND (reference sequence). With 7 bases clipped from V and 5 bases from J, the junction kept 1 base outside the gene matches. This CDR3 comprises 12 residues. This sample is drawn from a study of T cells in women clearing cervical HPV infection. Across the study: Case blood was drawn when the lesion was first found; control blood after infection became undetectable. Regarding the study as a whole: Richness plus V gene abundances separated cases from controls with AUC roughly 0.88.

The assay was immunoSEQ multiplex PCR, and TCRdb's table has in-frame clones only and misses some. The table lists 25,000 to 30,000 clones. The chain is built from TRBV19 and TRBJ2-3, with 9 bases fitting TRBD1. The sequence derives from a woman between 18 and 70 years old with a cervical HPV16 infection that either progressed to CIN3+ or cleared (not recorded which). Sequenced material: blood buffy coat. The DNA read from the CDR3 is TGTGCCAGTACGACAGGGGGAGATACG. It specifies CASTTGGDT. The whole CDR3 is CASTTGGDTQYF.